The clone carrying this T cell receptor beta chain showed up many times. Its matching antigen is unknown. A library of TCRbeta sequences, prepared with unique molecular identifiers, was generated. TCRdb re-derived calls from the PCR reads in MiXCR, one entry per CDR3 protein. The sample carries around 18,000 distinct CDR3 sequences, around 4.9% recorded once. The length of the CDR3 is 16 residues. Trimming took 8 bases from V and 4 from J, leaving 23 bases between them. This sample was included in a study of T-cell reconstitution after alpha-beta-depleted transplantation in children. Study-level points and caveats: Reportedly, alpha-beta T cells present about two months post-transplant originated from several hundred expanded clones of graft origin.

The receptor was derived from a boy between 10 and 17 years old with acute lymphoblastic leukemia, due to receive a stem cell transplant. The starting material was PBMCs, obtained before TCRalphabeta/CD19-depleted stem cell transplant. The J gene is TRBJ1-1, the V gene TRBV12-3 or TRBV12-4, with D possibly matching TRBD1 (5 bases). The DNA for the CDR3 is TGTGCCAGCGGGGGGGGAGCAGACATGACCACCACTGAAGCTTTCTTT. Translating gives CASGGGADMTTTEAFF.